The clone carrying this TCR beta chain was seen at least ten times. What was amplified from RNA transcripts were TCR beta CDR3 regions. An initial round of RT-PCR targeting the TCR CDR3 relied on the HTBI primer set. TCRdb fed the multiplex PCR reads into MiXCR, producing one record per CDR3 protein. The table includes about 600,000 distinct CDR3 sequences, approximately 15% detected once. This record comes from a study of T cells in Graves' hyperthyroidism and ophthalmopathy. Ophthalmopathy patients had moderate-to-severe active disease, CAS ≥3, NOSPECS ≥4, and disease duration under 3 months. Sequenced sample: blood. This receptor was obtained from a woman between 50 and 59 years old with Graves' ophthalmopathy.

DNA for the CDR3: TGTGCCAGCAGCTTAGAGGTTCCGTTTGCGCGTAACTCCTACGAGCAGTACTTC. This codes for CASSLEVPFARNSYEQYF. This rearrangement joins TRBV11-2 to TRBJ2-7, with D uncertain. Trimming cost V 0 bases and J 0 bases, with 18 bases left between them. The germline gives CDR1 SGHAT, CDR2 FQNNGV. This CDR3 has 18 residues. Filled out from reference TRBV11-2 and TRBJ2-7, the complete variable domain reads EAGVAQSPRYKIIEKRQSVAFWCNPISGHATLYWYQQILGQGPKLLIQFQNNGVVDDSQLPKDRFSAERLKGVDSTLKIQPAKLEDSAVYLCASSLEVPFARNSYEQYFGPGTRLTVT.